This entry lists 26 T cell receptor beta chains sequenced from one sample in a study of blood T cell repertoires in COVID-19. TCRdb keeps only in-frame clones here, not all; method: immunoSEQ multiplex PCR. The data hold roughly 220,000 clones, with about nine tenths observed a single time. Sequencing input: peripheral blood. These TCRs come from a man aged 25-40 years who had recovered from COVID-19.

This chain links TRBV6-5 with TRBJ1-2; 7 bases line up with TRBD1. CDR1 and CDR2 from the germline V gene are MNHEY and SVGAGI. V trimming: 6 bases; J trimming: 6 bases; junction bases outside the gene matches: 7. CDR3 size: 13 residues. For the CDR3, the DNA is TGTGCCAGCAGCGCTACAGGGGCACATGGCTACACCTTC. Residues: CASSATGAHGYTF.

This clone has more than one count but fewer than ten. The gene calls are TRBV3-1 (or the pseudogene TRBV3-2) and TRBJ1-4; 9 bases line up with TRBD1. The germline gives CDR1 LGHDT, CDR2 YNNKEL (reference sequence). The CDR3 spans 16 residues. V lost 4 bases and J lost 9; bases outside the gene matches: 12. DNA for the CDR3: TGTGCCAGCAGCCGCAGATCGGGACAGGGAGGGAAAAAACTGTTTTTT. Residues: CASSRRSGQGGKKLFF.

The gene calls are TRBV5-5 and TRBJ2-4; D call uncertain. The CDR3 sequence is 17 residues long. CDR1 SGHKS and CDR2 YYEKEE come from the germline V gene (reference sequence). Trimming stripped 0 bases from V and 1 base from J, with 14 bases between. This chain's CDR3 is CASSLAGAMLAKNIQYF. The CDR3 DNA is TGTGCCAGCAGCTTGGCCGGTGCTATGTTGGCCAAAAACATTCAGTACTTC.

This clone was seen ten or more times. CDR3 in DNA: TGTGCCAGCAGTGGAAGAAACTCAGGCGGCTACACCTTC. Protein sequence: CASSGRNSGGYTF. The gene calls are TRBV25-1 and TRBJ1-2; D uncertain. The CDR3 runs 13 residues. Germline V CDR1 and CDR2: MGHDK, SYGVNS. Trimming left V 4 bases short and J 8 bases short, with 14 bases between.

CDR3: CASWGIGGTEAFF. CDR3 nucleotides: TGTGCCAGCTGGGGCATTGGAGGGACTGAAGCTTTCTTT. This chain joins TRBV18 and TRBJ1-1; tentatively, D is TRBD1 (5 bases). Trimming removed 7 bases at V and 5 bases at J, with 14 bases between. The germline V gene encodes CDR1 KGHSH and CDR2 LQKENI. This CDR3 contains 13 residues. The full variable domain, in which reference TRBV18 and TRBJ1-1 provide the parts outside the CDR3, is NAGVMQNPRHLVRRRGQEARLRCSPMKGHSHVYWYRQLPEEGLKFMVYLQKENIIDESGMPKERFSAEFPKEGPSILRIQQVVRGDSAAYFCASWGIGGTEAFFGQGTRLTVV.

In its sample, this clone was seen a few times. This chain joins TRBV10-3 and TRBJ1-6; D gene uncertain. Germline V lookup: CDR1 ENHRY, CDR2 SYGVKD. The CDR3 length is 14 residues. Trimming shortened V by 8 bases and J by 10 bases, and 18 bases separated the two germline ends. This CDR3 reads CAISAGPAVSPLHF. In nucleotides, the CDR3 is TGTGCCATCTCGGCCGGCCCTGCGGTATCACCCCTCCACTTT.

J is TRBJ2-3 and V is TRBV6-2 or TRBV6-3; 9 positions match TRBD2. J was trimmed by 0 bases and V by 7 bases; bases with no gene match: 5. Germline-derived CDR1 and CDR2 are MNHEY and SVGEGT. This CDR3 is 15 amino acids long. The CDR3, as DNA: TGTGCCAGCAACCCTAGCGGGGCTAGCACAGATACGCAGTATTTT. Translation gives CASNPSGASTDTQYF.

With respect to this clone: The sample holds other DNA sequences that translate to the same CDR3. This rearrangement joins TRBV30 to TRBJ1-1, with D perhaps TRBD1 (6 bases). The V gene lost 3 bases and the J gene lost 1 base, with 9 bases spanning the gap. The length of the CDR3 is 13 residues. Germline CDR1 GTSNPN, CDR2 SVGIG (reference sequence). CDR3 region: CAWRLQGNTEAFF. The CDR3 DNA sequence: TGTGCCTGGAGATTACAGGGGAACACTGAAGCTTTCTTT.

The gene calls are TRBV27 and TRBJ1-3; D unresolved. Trimming left V 2 bases short and J 4 bases short, with 15 bases between. The CDR3 runs to 16 residues. Germline V lookup: CDR1 MNHEY, CDR2 SMNVEV (reference sequence). The CDR3 loop reads CASSLRFIAGGNTIYF. CDR3 in DNA: TGTGCCAGCAGTTTAAGGTTTATAGCTGGAGGAAACACCATATATTTT.

The J gene is TRBJ1-2, the V gene TRBV6-5; a weak D match, TRBD1 (5 bases). Germline V gene data show CDR1 as MNHEY and CDR2 as SVGAGI. The length of the CDR3 is 15 residues. V lost 7 bases, J lost 0 bases, and 15 bases lay in between. The CDR3 coding sequence is TGTGCCAGCATCCGGGACGGGACTACTAACTATGGCTACACCTTC. It encodes CASIRDGTTNYGYTF.

The genes are TRBV25-1 and TRBJ2-7, with 8 bases that match TRBD2. V trimming: 4 bases; J trimming: 5 bases; junction bases outside the gene matches: 19. CDR1 is MGHDK and CDR2 is SYGVNS in the germline V gene. This CDR3 is built from 18 residues. The CDR3 loop is CASSGYRRRGGPTDEQYF. As DNA, the CDR3 is TGTGCCAGCAGTGGTTATCGGAGGCGCGGGGGGCCTACCGACGAGCAGTACTTC.

The rearrangement joins TRBV19 to TRBJ1-2; TRBD1 might be the D (6 bases). CDR1 is LNHDA, CDR2 SQIVND, per germline (reference sequence). The CDR3 covers 14 residues. V gave up 6 bases and J gave up 0 bases, with 11 bases separating them. The CDR3 loop reads CASSPQGSNYGYTF. The CDR3 DNA follows: TGTGCCAGTAGCCCCCAGGGGTCTAACTATGGCTACACCTTC.

This rearrangement joins TRBV11-3 to TRBJ2-7; TRBD1 aligns across 7 bases. V lost 5 bases to trimming and J lost 3 bases; unmatched junction nucleotides: 10. The length of the CDR3 is 15 residues. Germline CDR1 is SGHNT and CDR2 is YENEEA. The CDR3 reads CASSREETGFYEQYF. As DNA, the CDR3 is TGTGCCAGCAGCCGAGAGGAGACAGGGTTCTACGAGCAGTACTTC.

J is TRBJ2-1 and V is TRBV19, with TRBD2 identical over 7 bases. The V gene end was trimmed by 1 base and the J gene end by 5 bases; junction bases not matched to a gene: 5. The V gene's germline CDR1 is LNHDA and CDR2 SQIVND (reference sequence). The CDR3 contains 15 residues. The CDR3 loop reads CASSIGAGNNNEQFF. The CDR3 coding sequence is TGTGCCAGTAGTATAGGAGCGGGGAATAACAATGAGCAGTTCTTC.

The chain has TRBV11-3 and TRBJ2-3; the match to TRBD2 covers 11 bases. After removal of 5 bases from V and 1 base from J, the junction contained 8 bases not matched to a gene. The CDR3 is 17 residues long. Per the germline V gene, CDR1 is SGHNT and CDR2 is YENEEA. The CDR3 spells CASSARDSGGGTDTQYF. CDR3 DNA sequence: TGTGCCAGCAGCGCAAGGGATAGCGGGGGGGGCACAGATACGCAGTATTTT.

The chain has TRBV4-1 and TRBJ1-4; possibly TRBD1 for D (6 bases). Trimming removed 1 base from V and 4 bases from J, with 10 bases in between. This CDR3 is 15 amino acids long. The V gene's germline CDR1 is MGHRA and CDR2 YSYEKL. The CDR3 DNA reads TGCGCCAGCAGCCAAGTAAGACAGGTTAATGAAAAACTGTTTTTT. Translated, it gives CASSQVRQVNEKLFF.

In its sample, this clone was seen a few times. V gene TRBV6-2 or TRBV6-3 combines with J gene TRBJ1-5; D possibly corresponds to TRBD1 (6 bases). From germline, CDR1 is MNHEY and CDR2 SVGEGT. This CDR3 has 13 amino acids. V lost 6 bases, J lost 9 bases, and 15 bases lay in between. CDR3 DNA: TGTGCCAGCAGCCGAACTCAGGGGCTGCCCCAGCATTTT. It is translated as CASSRTQGLPQHF.

The chain uses TRBV6-2 or TRBV6-3 and TRBJ2-2; the D gene is possibly TRBD2 (6 bases). The CDR3 loop spans 20 amino acids. With 6 bases removed from V and 7 bases from J, the gap between germline ends came to 33 bases. Germline V gives CDR1 MNHEY, CDR2 SVGEGT. CDR3 nucleotides: TGTGCCAGCAGCCTAGAGGCCCTAGGCATGATTAGAGGGGAGGTCGGGGAGCTGTTTTTT. Amino acid sequence: CASSLEALGMIRGEVGELFF.

This clone was counted once. This rearrangement joins TRBV5-1 to TRBJ1-3; D not resolved. Germline CDR1 is SGHRS and CDR2 is YFSETQ. This CDR3 comprises 15 residues. V lost 0 bases and J 0 bases, leaving 7 bases between the germline ends. The CDR3 is CASSLAAGSGNTIYF. CDR3 sequence (DNA): TGCGCCAGCAGCTTGGCGGCGGGCTCTGGAAACACCATATATTTT.

The rearrangement joins TRBV2 to TRBJ2-2, with TRBD1 matching over 7 bases. From germline, CDR1 is SNHLY and CDR2 FYNNEI. V lost 7 bases and J lost 5; bases outside the gene matches: 10. This CDR3 is built from 15 residues. The CDR3 reads CASNGRQGWTGELFF. CDR3 bases: TGTGCCAGCAACGGACGACAGGGTTGGACCGGGGAGCTGTTTTTT.

The V call is TRBV6-5, the J call TRBJ1-1; D remains unclear. Trimming shortened V by 6 bases and J by 0 bases, and 8 bases separated the two germline ends. Germline V gives CDR1 MNHEY, CDR2 SVGAGI. The CDR3 has 13 amino acids. The CDR3 region has the DNA TGTGCCAGCAGATCTCAGATGAACACTGAAGCTTTCTTT. Protein product: CASRSQMNTEAFF.

The table lists this clone with a count of one. This chain joins TRBV14 and TRBJ2-1; perhaps TRBD1 as D (5 bases). With 4 bases removed from V and 15 bases from J, the gap between germline ends came to 16 bases. Germline V gene data show CDR1 as SGHDN and CDR2 as FVKESK. This CDR3 has 12 amino acids. CDR3 coding DNA: TGTGCCAGCAGCCTTCCCGACAGCTCCTCGTTCTTC. Amino acid sequence: CASSLPDSSSFF.

V usage is TRBV6-5 and J usage is TRBJ1-1; unclear D gene. The ends were cut back, 0 bases at V and 9 bases at J, with 11 bases in the middle. The germline gives CDR1 MNHEY, CDR2 SVGAGI. The CDR3 is 13 amino acids. CDR3 sequence: CASSYSMLLKAFF. Here the CDR3 DNA reads TGTGCCAGCAGTTACTCTATGCTACTCAAAGCTTTCTTT.

This clone has a handful of counts. The chain has TRBV10-3 and TRBJ1-3; TRBD1 matches at 8 bases. The CDR3 length is 13 residues. Germline-derived CDR1 and CDR2 are ENHRY and SYGVKD. V was clipped by 6 bases and J by 8 bases; unmatched bases: 6. The DNA for the CDR3 is TGTGCCATCAGGGACAGGGAGGGGGACACCATATATTTT. Translation: CAIRDREGDTIYF.

The chain joins TRBV6-1 to TRBJ2-1; D gene unclear. V was clipped by 2 bases and J by 3 bases, with 8 bases between them. CDR3 length: 14 residues. Germline CDR1 is MNHNS and CDR2 is SASEGT. CDR3 bases: TGTGCCAGCAGTGAACAGGTGATCTACAATGAGCAGTTCTTC. It translates to CASSEQVIYNEQFF.

This chain links TRBV5-4 with TRBJ2-3, with TRBD2 identical over 8 bases. The CDR3 loop spans 15 amino acids. J gave up 3 bases and V 1 base, and 4 bases lay outside the gene matches. Germline assignment: CDR1 SGHNT and CDR2 YYREEE (reference sequence). In nucleotides, the CDR3 is TGTGCCAGCAGCTTGAAACTAGCGGAGACAGATACGCAGTATTTT. Residues: CASSLKLAETDTQYF.